Shown below are 5 T cell receptor beta chains from a single sample sequenced in a study of blood T cell repertoires in COVID-19. Sequenced by immunoSEQ multiplex PCR; TCRdb stores in-frame clones only, minus some. Among approximately 500,000 clones listed, 88% were seen once. The material sequenced was PBMCs or T cells enriched from blood (not recorded which). The source is a woman aged 35 to 49 who had recovered from COVID-19.

This chain connects TRBV19 to TRBJ1-1; no clear D gene. The CDR3 length is 13 residues. Germline CDR1 and CDR2: LNHDA and SQIVND (reference sequence). V lost 5 bases and J lost 0, with 7 bases in between. The chain's CDR3 is CASSYGVNTEAFF. The CDR3 DNA reads as TGTGCCAGTAGTTACGGAGTGAACACTGAAGCTTTCTTT.

The chain carries TRBV25-1 and TRBJ1-2; the D gene is possibly TRBD1 (6 bases). The CDR3 is made up of 13 amino acids. CDR1 is MGHDK and CDR2 is SYGVNS in the germline V gene. V shed 1 base and J shed 7 bases, with 10 bases lying between them. For the CDR3, the DNA is TGTGCCAGCAGTGAATTACAGGGTCGTGGCTACACCTTC. Protein sequence: CASSELQGRGYTF.

This clone appeared a single time. This chain links TRBV20-1 with TRBJ2-1; 9 nucleotides align to TRBD1. Trimming at V came to 3 bases and at J to 1 base, leaving 7 bases not matched to a gene. This CDR3 is 16 amino acids long. CDR1 and CDR2 from the germline V gene are DFQATT and SNEGSKA (reference sequence). DNA for the CDR3: TGCAGTGCTAGTAACCTTGGGACAGGGTCCTACAATGAGCAGTTCTTC. Translating it yields CSASNLGTGSYNEQFF.

The chain uses TRBV5-1 and TRBJ2-5; TRBD2 matches 11 bases. The CDR3 totals 14 residues. V shed 4 bases and J 11 bases; nucleotides not matched to a gene: 10. The germline V gene has CDR1 SGHRS and CDR2 YFSETQ. This chain's CDR3 is CASSPELAGAYQYF. CDR3 DNA: TGCGCCAGCAGCCCTGAACTAGCGGGAGCATATCAGTACTTC.

This chain links TRBV3-1 (or the pseudogene TRBV3-2) with TRBJ2-2; 12 nucleotides agree with TRBD2. The CDR3 consists of 15 residues. Looked up from germline, CDR1 is LGHDT and CDR2 is YNNKEL (reference sequence). V lost 8 bases and J lost 5; bases outside the gene matches: 6. CDR3: CASGRLAGETGELFF. The CDR3 bases are TGTGCCAGCGGAAGACTAGCGGGAGAGACCGGGGAGCTGTTTTTT.